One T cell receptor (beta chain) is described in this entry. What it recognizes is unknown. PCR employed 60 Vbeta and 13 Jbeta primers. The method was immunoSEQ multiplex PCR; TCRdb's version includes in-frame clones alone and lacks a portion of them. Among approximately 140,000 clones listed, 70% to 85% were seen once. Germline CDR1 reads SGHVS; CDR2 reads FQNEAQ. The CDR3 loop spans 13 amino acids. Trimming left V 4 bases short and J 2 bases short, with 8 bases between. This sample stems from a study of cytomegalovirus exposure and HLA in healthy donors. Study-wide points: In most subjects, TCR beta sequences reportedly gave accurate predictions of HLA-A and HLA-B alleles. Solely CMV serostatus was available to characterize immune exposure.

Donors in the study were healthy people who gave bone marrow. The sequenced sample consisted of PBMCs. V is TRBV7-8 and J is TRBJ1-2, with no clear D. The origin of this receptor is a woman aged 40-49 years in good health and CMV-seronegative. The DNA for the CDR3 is TGTGCCAGCAGCTCAGAGGTAAACTATGGCTACACCTTC. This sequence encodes CASSSEVNYGYTF.